The clone carrying this TCR beta chain was recorded a few times. The entry originates in a study of CD8 T cells in Susac syndrome. An input of roughly 0.5 to 1 ug of RNA was subjected to reverse transcription using random hexamers. Using its own MiXCR run on the immunoSEQ multiplex PCR reads, TCRdb lists one record per CDR3 protein. The table lists approximately 200,000 distinct CDR3 sequences, 90% to 95% of them singletons. The germline gives CDR1 MNHEY, CDR2 SVGAGI. V was pared by 0 bases and J by 1 base, with 10 bases between. The CDR3 has 15 residues. The chain employs TRBV6-5 and TRBJ2-7; weak D call: TRBD1 (6 bases). The TCR was taken from a human donor with multiple sclerosis. Material: CD4+ T cells from PBMCs. CDR3 in amino acids: CASSYSPDRSYEQYF. DNA for the CDR3: TGTGCCAGCAGTTACTCGCCGGACAGATCCTACGAGCAGTACTTC.